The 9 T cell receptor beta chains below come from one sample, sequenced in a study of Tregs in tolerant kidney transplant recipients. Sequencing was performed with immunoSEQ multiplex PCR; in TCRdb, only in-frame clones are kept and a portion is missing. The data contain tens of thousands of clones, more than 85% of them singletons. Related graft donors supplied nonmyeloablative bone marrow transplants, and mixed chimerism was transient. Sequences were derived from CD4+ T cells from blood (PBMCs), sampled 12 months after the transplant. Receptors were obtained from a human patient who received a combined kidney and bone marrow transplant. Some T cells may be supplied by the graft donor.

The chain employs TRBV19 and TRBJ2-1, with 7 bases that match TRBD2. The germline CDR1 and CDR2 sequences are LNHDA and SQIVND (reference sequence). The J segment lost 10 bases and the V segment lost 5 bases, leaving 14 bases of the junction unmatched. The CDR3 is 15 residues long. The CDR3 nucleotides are TGTGCCAGTAGTCCTTACGGGGAGGGCCCCTGGGAGCAGTTCTTC. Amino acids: CASSPYGEGPWEQFF.

CDR3 region: CASVGRDRYREGYTF. CDR3 in DNA: TGTGCCAGCGTGGGTCGGGACAGGTACCGCGAGGGCTACACCTTC. The chain couples TRBV7-9 to TRBJ1-2; 8 nucleotides match TRBD1. CDR1 SEHNR and CDR2 FQNEAQ come from the germline V gene (reference sequence). V lost 8 bases, J lost 8 bases, and 16 bases stayed unmatched. This CDR3 spans 15 amino acids. The whole variable domain, filled in from reference TRBV7-9 and TRBJ1-2, reads DTGVSQNPRHKITKRGQNVTFRCDPISEHNRLYWYRQTLGQGPEFLTYFQNEAQLEKSRLLSDRFSAERPKGSFSTLEIQRTEQGDSAMYLCASVGRDRYREGYTFGSGTRLTVV.

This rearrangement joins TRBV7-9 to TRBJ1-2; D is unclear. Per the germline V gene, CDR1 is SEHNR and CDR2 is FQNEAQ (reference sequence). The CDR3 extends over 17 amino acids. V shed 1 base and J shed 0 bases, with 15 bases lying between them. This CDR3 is CASSLGFGVLTNYGYTF. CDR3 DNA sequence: TGTGCCAGCAGCTTAGGGTTCGGGGTATTAACTAACTATGGCTACACCTTC.

CDR3 in DNA: TGTGCCAGCAGAATATGGGACAGGGGGCGAACTGAAGCTTTCTTT. Protein sequence: CASRIWDRGRTEAFF. The chain combines TRBV5-4 with TRBJ1-1; 12 bases are a match to TRBD1. The V gene's germline CDR1 is SGHNT and CDR2 YYREEE (reference sequence). V gave up 5 bases and J gave up 5 bases; unmatched junction bases: 7. CDR3 length: 15 residues.

Here the CDR3 reads CASSLGGGTDTQYF. The CDR3 DNA sequence: TGTGCCAGCAGCTTGGGCGGGGGCACAGATACGCAGTATTTT. The chain uses TRBV5-4 and TRBJ2-3; TRBD2 might be the D (6 bases). V gave up 0 bases and J gave up 1 base, with 6 bases separating them. The length of the CDR3 is 14 residues. CDR1 and CDR2 (germline): SGHNT, YYREEE (reference sequence).

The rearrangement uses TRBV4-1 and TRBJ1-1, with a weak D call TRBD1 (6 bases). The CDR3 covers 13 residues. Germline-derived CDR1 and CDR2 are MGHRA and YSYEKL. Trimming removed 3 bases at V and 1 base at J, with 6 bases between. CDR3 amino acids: CASSQGANTEAFF. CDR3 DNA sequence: TGCGCCAGCAGCCAGGGGGCGAACACTGAAGCTTTCTTT.

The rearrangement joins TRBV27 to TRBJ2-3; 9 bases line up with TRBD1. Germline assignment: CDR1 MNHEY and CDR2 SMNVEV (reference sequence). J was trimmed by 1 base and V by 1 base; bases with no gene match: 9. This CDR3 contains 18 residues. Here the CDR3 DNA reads TGTGCCAGCAGTTTATTTTCGGACAGGGGATTCGGCACAGATACGCAGTATTTT. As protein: CASSLFSDRGFGTDTQYF.

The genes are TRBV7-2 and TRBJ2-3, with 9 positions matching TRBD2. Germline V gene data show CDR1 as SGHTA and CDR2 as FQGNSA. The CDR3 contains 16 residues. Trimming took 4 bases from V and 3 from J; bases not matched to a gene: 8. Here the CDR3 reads CASSWNQREATDTQYF. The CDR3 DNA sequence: TGTGCCAGCAGCTGGAACCAGCGGGAGGCGACAGATACGCAGTATTTT.

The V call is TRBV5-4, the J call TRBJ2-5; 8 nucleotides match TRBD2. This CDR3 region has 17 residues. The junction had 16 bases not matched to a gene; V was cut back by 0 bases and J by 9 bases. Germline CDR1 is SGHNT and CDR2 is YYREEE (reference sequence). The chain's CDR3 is CASSLGLAGPPGAAQYF. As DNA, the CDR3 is TGTGCCAGCAGCTTGGGCCTAGCGGGCCCACCGGGAGCAGCCCAGTACTTC.